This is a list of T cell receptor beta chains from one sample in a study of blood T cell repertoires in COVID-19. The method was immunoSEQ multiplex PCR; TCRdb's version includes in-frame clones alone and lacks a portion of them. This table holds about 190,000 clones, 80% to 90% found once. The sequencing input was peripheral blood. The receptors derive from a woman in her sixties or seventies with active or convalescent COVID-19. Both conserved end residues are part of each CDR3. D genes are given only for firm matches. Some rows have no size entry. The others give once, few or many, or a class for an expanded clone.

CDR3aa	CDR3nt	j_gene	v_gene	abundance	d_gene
CASSRGRAYNEQFF	TGTGCCAGCAGTCGCGGCAGGGCCTACAATGAGCAGTTCTTC	TRBJ2-1	TRBV6-4	NA	NA
CASRPQVNTGELFF	TGTGCCAGCAGGCCACAGGTGAACACCGGGGAGCTGTTTTTT	TRBJ2-2	TRBV2	NA	NA
CASNRRLAGASTDTQYF	TGTGCCAGTAACCGACGACTAGCGGGAGCTTCCACAGATACGCAGTATTTT	TRBJ2-3	TRBV19	once	TRBD2
CASSLRQGAEAQYF	TGTGCCAGCAGCTTAAGACAGGGGGCGGAGGCCCAGTACTTC	TRBJ2-5	TRBV7-9	NA	TRBD1
CASSPSPGGNEQFF	TGTGCCAGCAGCCCCTCCCCAGGGGGCAATGAGCAGTTCTTC	TRBJ2-1	TRBV7-2	NA	TRBD1
CSASLPLLAGVPAGPAAYEQYF	TGCAGTGCTAGTCTCCCCTTACTAGCGGGAGTACCTGCCGGTCCGGCGGCCTACGAGCAGTACTTC	TRBJ2-7	TRBV20-1	NA	TRBD2
CAVLSGNTIYF	TGTGCTGTTCTCTCTGGAAACACCATATATTTT	TRBJ1-3	TRBV6-5	NA	NA
CASSLPSGTYEQYF	TGCGCCAGCAGCTTGCCTAGCGGGACCTACGAGCAGTACTTC	TRBJ2-7	TRBV5-1	NA	TRBD2
CASSQELAGWGEQYF	TGTGCCAGCAGCCAAGAGCTAGCGGGCTGGGGCGAGCAGTACTTC	TRBJ2-7	TRBV3-1/TRBV3-2	once	TRBD2
CASSKGGVTTDTQYF	TGTGCCAGTAGTAAGGGCGGGGTTACAACAGATACGCAGTATTTT	TRBJ2-3	TRBV19	NA	NA
CASSLEGQLSYEQYF	TGCGCCAGCAGCTTGGAAGGACAGCTTTCCTACGAGCAGTACTTC	TRBJ2-7	TRBV5-1	once	NA
CALTGGTSYNEQFF	TGTGCCCTAACGGGAGGGACCTCCTACAATGAGCAGTTCTTC	TRBJ2-1	TRBV30	NA	TRBD2
CAISEVGGDQPQHF	TGTGCCATCAGTGAAGTTGGGGGCGATCAGCCCCAGCATTTT	TRBJ1-5	TRBV10-3	NA	NA
CASSGTGFYGYTF	TGTGCCAGCAGCGGTACAGGGTTCTATGGCTACACCTTC	TRBJ1-2	TRBV27	NA	NA
CASSEYARETQYF	TGTGCCAGCAGTGAATATGCTAGGGAGACCCAGTACTTC	TRBJ2-5	TRBV25-1	few	NA
CATSEGDRGHGYTF	TGTGCCACCAGTGAGGGCGACAGGGGACATGGCTACACCTTC	TRBJ1-2	TRBV24-1	NA	TRBD1
CASSLYPNFRESYRGTNTEAFF	TGTGCCAGCAGTTTATACCCCAACTTCCGGGAATCATACAGGGGAACGAACACTGAAGCTTTCTTT	TRBJ1-1	TRBV28	NA	TRBD1
CASSEVKNSPLHF	TGTGCCAGCAGTGAAGTAAAAAATTCACCCCTCCACTTT	TRBJ1-6	TRBV6-1	once	NA
CASSPRGNTEAFF	TGCGCCAGCAGCCCCAGGGGTAACACTGAAGCTTTCTTT	TRBJ1-1	TRBV5-1	NA	NA
CASRLRIGVNTEAFF	TGTGCCAGCAGGCTCCGAATCGGGGTAAACACTGAAGCTTTCTTT	TRBJ1-1	TRBV5-6	NA	NA
CASQVRDNSPLHF	TGTGCCAGCCAGGTCAGGGATAATTCACCCCTCCACTTT	TRBJ1-6	TRBV6-5	NA	NA
CASSLGGARGGYTF	TGCGCCAGCAGCCTAGGCGGGGCACGGGGTGGCTACACCTTC	TRBJ1-2	TRBV5-1	NA	NA
CASSDPGSPDSGNTIYF	TGTGCCAGCAGTGACCCAGGGTCGCCGGACTCTGGAAACACCATATATTTT	TRBJ1-3	TRBV5-6	NA	NA
CATKPQRGTGEQFF	TGTGCCACCAAACCCCAGCGGGGGACGGGGGAGCAGTTCTTC	TRBJ2-1	TRBV10-3	NA	TRBD2